Following are 29 T cell receptor beta chains from one sample sequenced in a study of blood T cell repertoires in COVID-19. Method: immunoSEQ multiplex PCR; TCRdb's copy keeps in-frame clones and lacks some. Among around 370,000 clones listed, around 91% were seen once. The sample taken for sequencing was peripheral blood. These receptors all come from a woman under 30 who had recovered from COVID-19.

The chain has TRBV24-1 and TRBJ1-4, with a tentative D call TRBD1 (6 bases). Germline-derived CDR1 and CDR2 are KGHDR and SFDVKD. The V end lost 5 bases, the J end lost 7 bases, and 16 bases lay between the germline ends. The length of the CDR3 is 15 residues. This CDR3 reads CATSGGGSYFEKLFF. The CDR3 region has the DNA TGTGCCACCAGTGGCGGGGGCAGTTATTTTGAAAAACTGTTTTTT.

This sequence joins TRBV19 and TRBJ1-6; D may be TRBD1 (6 bases). This CDR3 is built from 13 residues. V lost 6 bases and J lost 10, with 13 bases in between. Germline V gene sequence: CDR1 LNHDA, CDR2 SQIVND (reference sequence). The CDR3, as DNA: TGTGCCAGTAGCTCGGCAGGGACATCACCCCTCCACTTT. It yields the protein CASSSAGTSPLHF.

The chain uses TRBV24-1 and TRBJ2-3; D gene ambiguous. Trimming took off 4 bases at V and 3 bases at J, with 10 bases between the two ends. Germline CDR1 KGHDR, CDR2 SFDVKD. The CDR3 totals 14 residues. The CDR3 spells CATSEPGRTDTQYF. In nucleotides, the CDR3 is TGTGCCACCAGTGAACCCGGCAGGACAGATACGCAGTATTTT.

The chain combines TRBV4-3 with TRBJ1-5; D unresolved. V was cut by 4 bases and J by 0 bases, with 10 bases left in between. CDR3 length: 15 residues. Per the germline V gene, CDR1 is LGHNA and CDR2 is YSLEER. The CDR3 DNA sequence: TGCGCCAGCAGCCTAGACGGTCATAGCAATCAGCCCCAGCATTTT. It is translated as CASSLDGHSNQPQHF.

This sequence joins TRBV6-2 or TRBV6-3 and TRBJ2-1, with 7 bases identical to TRBD2. The CDR3 is made up of 15 amino acids. V was pared by 6 bases and J by 2 bases, with 7 bases of the junction left unmatched. Looked up from germline, CDR1 is MNHEY and CDR2 is SVGEGT. CDR3 nucleotides: TGTGCCAGCAGCCCTAGCGGAGGACCCTACAATGAGCAGTTCTTC. This codes for CASSPSGGPYNEQFF.

The chain is built from TRBV13 and TRBJ1-1, with 8 positions matching TRBD1. The germline CDR1 and CDR2 sequences are PRHDT and FYEKMQ (reference sequence). The CDR3 length is 13 residues. Trimming cost V 5 bases and J 9 bases; bases outside gene matches: 8. The DNA for the CDR3 is TGTGCCAGCAGCATCGGCAGGGGGCTTAAAGCTTTCTTT. It encodes CASSIGRGLKAFF.

This clone appeared many times. At the DNA level, this CDR3 is encoded by other sequences in the same sample as well. V gene TRBV4-1 combines with J gene TRBJ2-1; 7 positions match TRBD2. V was clipped by 1 base and J by 2 bases; unmatched bases: 2. From germline, CDR1 is MGHRA and CDR2 YSYEKL. This CDR3 is 15 amino acids long. The CDR3 protein is CASSQASGAYNEQFF. CDR3 DNA: TGCGCCAGCAGCCAAGCTAGCGGCGCCTACAATGAGCAGTTCTTC.

The chain links TRBV6-5 to TRBJ1-1; no reliable D call. V lost 8 bases and J 1 base, leaving 8 bases between the germline ends. The CDR3 totals 12 residues. The germline gives CDR1 MNHEY, CDR2 SVGAGI. CDR3 amino acids: CASGRGNTEAFF. Written as DNA, the CDR3 is TGTGCCAGCGGACGGGGGAACACTGAAGCTTTCTTT.

This clone was counted a few times. The genes are TRBV2 and TRBJ2-5; 10 positions agree with TRBD2. Germline V lookup: CDR1 SNHLY, CDR2 FYNNEI. The CDR3 has 16 residues. The trim removed 4 bases at V and 5 bases at J, leaving 10 bases unmatched. The CDR3 coding sequence is TGTGCCAGCAGTGTGGCTAGCGGGAGTCTCTTGGAGACCCAGTACTTC. This translates into CASSVASGSLLETQYF.

This rearrangement joins TRBV6-5 to TRBJ2-3; 7 bases fit TRBD1. This CDR3 is 15 amino acids long. V lost 6 bases to trimming and J lost 1 base; unmatched junction nucleotides: 7. Germline V CDR1 and CDR2: MNHEY, SVGAGI. The CDR3 DNA reads as TGTGCCAGCAGGAAGGGGGCCGCCGGCACAGATACGCAGTATTTT. Protein: CASRKGAAGTDTQYF.

The CDR3 nucleotides read TGTGCCAGCAGTGAAGCGTTAGGGGCCAACGTCCTGACTTTC. Translation gives CASSEALGANVLTF. The chain links TRBV2 to TRBJ2-6, with no clear D. Germline V gives CDR1 SNHLY, CDR2 FYNNEI. The CDR3 spans 14 residues. V shed 0 bases and J shed 4 bases, with 4 bases lying between them.

CDR3 amino acids: CASGTGGGVSGNTIYF. The DNA of the CDR3 is TGTGCTAGTGGTACGGGAGGAGGGGTCTCTGGAAACACCATATATTTT. The genes are TRBV12-5 and TRBJ1-3; tentatively, D is TRBD1 (5 bases). Germline CDR1 reads LGHNT; CDR2 reads FRNRAP. V shed 5 bases and J shed 0 bases, with 14 bases lying between them. The CDR3 consists of 16 residues. Based on the CDR3 plus reference TRBV12-5 and TRBJ1-3, the full variable domain is DARVTQTPRHKVTEMGQEVTMRCQPILGHNTVFWYRQTMMQGLELLAYFRNRAPLDDSGMPKDRFSAEMPDATLATLKIQPSEPRDSAVYFCASGTGGGVSGNTIYFGEGSWLTVV.

The chain links TRBV29-1 to TRBJ2-3; D perhaps matches TRBD2 (6 bases). Germline V CDR1 and CDR2: SQVTM, ANQGSEA. This CDR3 is built from 17 residues. V was shortened by 3 bases and J by 2 bases, with 21 bases between the two germline ends. The CDR3 bases are TGCAGCGTTGATAATATTGCTAGCGCGGACGACACAGATACGCAGTATTTT. Its protein product is CSVDNIASADDTDTQYF.

V is TRBV29-1 and J is TRBJ1-1; 7 positions agree with TRBD1. Germline loops: CDR1 SQVTM, CDR2 ANQGSEA. The CDR3 runs to 13 residues. Trimming cost V 6 bases and J 4 bases; bases outside gene matches: 8. The CDR3: CSVDRDGITEAFF. The DNA for the CDR3 is TGCAGCGTAGACAGGGATGGGATCACTGAAGCTTTCTTT.

The chain joins TRBV30 to TRBJ1-2; tentative D call: TRBD1 (5 bases). Germline V CDR1 and CDR2: GTSNPN, SVGIG (reference sequence). The CDR3 totals 12 residues. Trimming removed 7 bases at V and 2 bases at J, with 11 bases between. For the CDR3, the DNA is TGTGCCTCCGCCAGGGCCAACTATGGCTACACCTTC. It specifies CASARANYGYTF.

The CDR3 sequence is CASRRQAQETQYF. The CDR3 nucleotides read TGTGCCAGTCGAAGACAGGCCCAAGAGACCCAGTACTTC. The J gene is TRBJ2-5, the V gene TRBV19; maybe TRBD1 (6 bases). The CDR3 sequence is 13 residues long. V lost 8 bases to trimming and J lost 1 base, with 11 bases between them. The V gene's germline CDR1 is LNHDA and CDR2 SQIVND (reference sequence).

J is TRBJ2-3 and V is TRBV27; 13 bases line up with TRBD2. J gave up 8 bases and V 6 bases, and 11 bases lay outside the gene matches. The CDR3 consists of 16 residues. Germline values: CDR1 MNHEY, CDR2 SMNVEV (reference sequence). For the CDR3, the DNA is TGTGCCAGCAGCCACCGGCGGACTAGCGGGAGTGGTACGCAGTATTTT. Translation gives CASSHRRTSGSGTQYF.

V and J are TRBV6-2 or TRBV6-3 and TRBJ2-5, with TRBD2 matching over 10 bases. The germline gives CDR1 MNHEY, CDR2 SVGEGT. The CDR3 has 14 amino acids. Trimming at V came to 5 bases and at J to 5 bases, leaving 5 bases not matched to a gene. In DNA form, the CDR3 reads TGTGCCAGCAGTCCACCGGGACTAGCGGAGACCCAGTACTTC. This encodes CASSPPGLAETQYF.

CDR3 residues: CASSIVTGGITYNEQFF. Written as DNA, the CDR3 is TGTGCCAGCAGCATTGTAACAGGGGGGATAACCTACAATGAGCAGTTCTTC. The chain joins TRBV7-2 to TRBJ2-1; 8 bases align to TRBD1. Germline V gene data show CDR1 as SGHTA and CDR2 as FQGNSA. The CDR3 is made up of 17 amino acids. V shed 5 bases, J shed 2 bases, and the junction held 11 bases outside the gene matches.

This chain joins TRBV5-1 and TRBJ1-1; 8 bases fit TRBD1. Germline CDR1 and CDR2: SGHRS and YFSETQ. V dropped 4 bases and J dropped 4; count of bases not matched to a gene: 9. The CDR3 has 15 residues. Here the CDR3 reads CASSARTGTSTEAFF. CDR3 nucleotides: TGCGCCAGCAGCGCCCGGACAGGGACCTCCACTGAAGCTTTCTTT.

Only a few counts were recorded for this clone. This chain joins TRBV4-1 and TRBJ1-2; TRBD1 is a possible D gene (6 bases). Trimming removed 3 bases at V and 8 bases at J, with 13 bases between. This CDR3 spans 13 amino acids. Germline CDR1 and CDR2: MGHRA and YSYEKL. CDR3 sequence: CASSQLGQRGYTF. For the CDR3, the DNA is TGCGCCAGCAGCCAGTTAGGACAGAGGGGCTACACCTTC.

The V call is TRBV6-5, the J call TRBJ1-4; the D is unclear. Germline V gene lookup returns CDR1 MNHEY and CDR2 SVGAGI. The CDR3 totals 13 residues. Trimming took 7 bases from V and 0 from J, leaving 6 bases between them. In DNA, the CDR3 is TGTGCCAGCATGAGGTCAACTAATGAAAAACTGTTTTTT. It yields the protein CASMRSTNEKLFF.

The chain couples TRBV6-2 or TRBV6-3 to TRBJ1-6, with D perhaps TRBD1 (6 bases). Per the germline V gene, CDR1 is MNHEY and CDR2 is SVGEGT. V shed 2 bases and J shed 8 bases, with 13 bases lying between them. This CDR3 comprises 15 residues. CDR3 sequence (DNA): TGTGCCAGCAGTTACGGAAACAGGGCGTATTCACCCCTCCACTTT. This gives the protein CASSYGNRAYSPLHF.

The chain links TRBV4-1 to TRBJ2-3; 15 bases match TRBD2. The germline CDR1 and CDR2 sequences are MGHRA and YSYEKL. This CDR3 is 18 amino acids long. V was pared by 4 bases and J by 0 bases, with 5 bases of the junction left unmatched. The CDR3 sequence: CASSLGTSGRISTDTQYF. CDR3 sequence (DNA): TGCGCCAGCAGCCTCGGGACTAGCGGGAGGATTAGCACAGATACGCAGTATTTT.

The chain uses TRBV18 and TRBJ1-5; D perhaps matches TRBD1 (6 bases). V dropped 2 bases and J dropped 6 bases, with 14 bases sitting between them. The CDR3 contains 15 residues. Germline CDR1 and CDR2: KGHSH and LQKENI. Here the CDR3 reads CASSPSGGVGQPQHF. The CDR3 nucleotides read TGTGCCAGCTCACCATCTGGGGGCGTGGGTCAGCCCCAGCATTTT.

The rearrangement links TRBV27 to TRBJ1-2; 12 bases agree with TRBD1. With 4 bases clipped from V and 7 bases from J, the junction kept 4 bases outside the gene matches. Germline values: CDR1 MNHEY, CDR2 SMNVEV (reference sequence). This CDR3 comprises 14 residues. The CDR3 sequence: CASSSGQGAFGYTF. CDR3 DNA: TGTGCCAGCAGTTCGGGACAGGGGGCTTTTGGCTACACCTTC.

This clone has just a few counts. A read error may produce the germline difference seen at one junction end. J is TRBJ2-1 and V is TRBV12-5, with no clear D. The CDR3 covers 17 residues. Germline CDR1 is LGHNT and CDR2 is FRNRAP. The CDR3 protein is CASGLVANLPSHNEQFF. The CDR3 DNA sequence: TGTGCTAGTGGTTTGGTGGCCAATCTCCCCTCCCACAATGAGCAGTTCTTC.

The chain is built from TRBV18 and TRBJ2-3, with 7 bases identical to TRBD2. The germline gives CDR1 KGHSH, CDR2 LQKENI. V dropped 2 bases and J dropped 3; count of bases not matched to a gene: 11. There are 17 residues in the CDR3. The CDR3 sequence is CASSPSRKGLVTDTQYF. In DNA form, the CDR3 reads TGTGCCAGCTCACCATCACGGAAAGGACTAGTTACAGATACGCAGTATTTT.

The chain has TRBV11-2 and TRBJ2-5; perhaps TRBD2 as D (6 bases). The CDR3 loop spans 17 amino acids. Trimming removed 3 bases from V and 3 bases from J, with 20 bases in between. Germline V CDR1 and CDR2: SGHAT, FQNNGV. The CDR3 protein is CASSLPLGAGREETQYF. CDR3 nucleotides: TGTGCCAGCAGCTTGCCCTTAGGGGCGGGAAGGGAAGAGACCCAGTACTTC.